The clone carrying this T cell receptor (beta chain) was picked up many times. Its antigen remains unidentified. The data belong to a study of glioma-infiltrating T cells. Findings of the study overall: Gliomas, especially low-grade, showed above-expected tissue-blood divergence; non-neoplastic patients showed below. Very few CDR3 sequences were shared between tissue and blood.

Trimming took 1 base from V and 0 from J, leaving 15 bases between them. In germline, CDR1 is SNHLY, CDR2 FYNNEI. The CDR3 sequence is 18 residues long. TCR alpha and beta CDR3 regions were amplified from RNA using iRepertoire nested multiplex PCR. For one-step reverse transcription and amplification, about 90-400 ng of tissue mRNA or PBMC total RNA was used. Each CDR3 protein is one row after TCRdb ran MiXCR on the multiplex PCR reads. Of tens of thousands of distinct CDR3 sequences in the sample, roughly 23% were seen once. The receptor was isolated from a human donor with low-grade glioma or glioblastoma, undergoing nonglioma brain surgery, or in good health (not recorded which). Sequencing was done on a sample of glioma tissue, nonneoplastic brain tissue, or PBMCs (not recorded which). The rearrangement joins TRBV2 to TRBJ1-4; D gene uncertain. The CDR3 bases are TGTGCCAGCAGTGAAGGGGCCATTGAGGGCGCAACTAATGAAAAACTGTTTTTT. This translates into CASSEGAIEGATNEKLFF.